What follows are 19 T cell receptor beta chains derived from one specimen sequenced in a study of blood T cell repertoires in COVID-19. Clones were read by immunoSEQ multiplex PCR, and TCRdb kept only the in-frame ones, dropping some. Of under 250,000 clones in the sample, 80% to 85% were seen once. The sequencing input was peripheral blood. These receptors were collected from a woman aged 60-70 years who had recovered from COVID-19.

The rearrangement uses TRBV5-1 and TRBJ1-3, with D uncertain. Germline loops: CDR1 SGHRS, CDR2 YFSETQ. CDR3 size: 14 residues. Trimming removed 3 bases from V and 0 bases from J, with 7 bases in between. The CDR3 nucleotides are TGCGCCAGCAGCTCTGAGGCCTCTGGAAACACCATATATTTT. This encodes CASSSEASGNTIYF.

The chain combines TRBV6-5 with TRBJ1-2; tentatively, D is TRBD1 (6 bases). CDR3 length equals 13 residues. V was cut by 2 bases and J by 6 bases, with 10 bases left in between. CDR1 is MNHEY, CDR2 SVGAGI, per germline. The CDR3 sequence is CASSYNQGNGYTF. CDR3 in DNA: TGTGCCAGCAGTTACAACCAGGGGAATGGCTACACCTTC.

CDR3 residues: CASRSQGFSNQPQHF. CDR3 DNA sequence: TGTGCCAGTAGAAGCCAGGGATTTAGCAATCAGCCCCAGCATTTT. The V call is TRBV19, the J call TRBJ1-5, with D perhaps TRBD1 (5 bases). Per germline, CDR1 LNHDA and CDR2 SQIVND (reference sequence). The V and J ends lost 6 bases and 0 bases respectively, with 12 bases between them. The CDR3 loop spans 15 amino acids.

V and J are TRBV19 and TRBJ1-2; the D gene is possibly TRBD1 (5 bases). This CDR3 spans 12 amino acids. Trimming removed 5 bases from V and 8 bases from J, with 12 bases in between. Germline CDR1 is LNHDA and CDR2 is SQIVND (reference sequence). CDR3 DNA: TGTGCCAGTAGTCAGACAGAGTGGGGCTACACCTTC. Translated, it gives CASSQTEWGYTF. Variable domain in full (rest from reference TRBV19 and TRBJ1-2): DGGITQSPKYLFRKEGQNVTLSCEQNLNHDAMYWYRQDPGQGLRLIYYSQIVNDFQKGDIAEGYSVSREKKESFPLTVTSAQKNPTAFYLCASSQTEWGYTFGSGTRLTVV.

The genes are TRBV5-6 and TRBJ2-7, with TRBD1 matching over 8 bases. CDR1 and CDR2 (germline): SGHDT, YYEEEE. The ends lost 0 bases at V and 4 bases at J; junction bases unmatched: 3. The CDR3 spans 14 residues. This chain's CDR3 is CASSLEQGGYEQYF. DNA of the CDR3: TGTGCCAGCAGCTTGGAACAGGGGGGATACGAGCAGTACTTC.

This rearrangement joins TRBV9 to TRBJ2-1, with 11 bases identical to TRBD2. CDR3 length: 15 amino acids. The trim removed 3 bases at V and 5 bases at J, leaving 4 bases unmatched. Germline CDR1 and CDR2: SGDLS and YYNGEE. CDR3 residues: CASSELTSGDNEQFF. In DNA form, the CDR3 reads TGTGCCAGCAGCGAGTTGACTAGCGGGGACAATGAGCAGTTCTTC.

The genes are TRBV6-5 and TRBJ2-5, with TRBD1 identical over 7 bases. With V trimmed by 5 bases and J by 1 base, 4 bases remained unmatched. The CDR3 is 14 amino acids. Germline assignment: CDR1 MNHEY and CDR2 SVGAGI. As DNA, the CDR3 is TGTGCCAGCAGTCTACAGGGGACCCAAGAGACCCAGTACTTC. Translation: CASSLQGTQETQYF.

This clone has a single count. V usage is TRBV5-4 and J usage is TRBJ2-7; TRBD1 matches at 8 bases. The CDR3 has 12 amino acids. The junction had 1 base not matched to a gene; V was cut back by 4 bases and J by 4 bases. Germline V gene data show CDR1 as SGHNT and CDR2 as YYREEE (reference sequence). In DNA, the CDR3 is TGTGCCAGCAGCCGACAGGGGTACGAGCAGTACTTC. Protein product: CASSRQGYEQYF. Full variable domain (outside the CDR3, taken from reference TRBV5-4 and TRBJ2-7): ETGVTQSPTHLIKTRGQQVTLRCSSQSGHNTVSWYQQALGQGPQFIFQYYREEENGRGNFPPRFSGLQFPNYSSELNVNALELDDSALYLCASSRQGYEQYFGPGTRLTVT.

This sequence joins TRBV30 and TRBJ1-1; D call uncertain. Germline V gene sequence: CDR1 GTSNPN, CDR2 SVGIG (reference sequence). Deletions cut 0 bases from V and 11 bases from J, with 10 bases between. This CDR3 contains 11 residues. In DNA, the CDR3 is TGTGCCTGGAGTGTACGCACGGGGGCTTTCTTT. It is translated as CAWSVRTGAFF.

V usage is TRBV27 and J usage is TRBJ1-1; the D is unclear. Germline-derived CDR1 and CDR2 are MNHEY and SMNVEV (reference sequence). The germline V and J ends were trimmed by 10 bases and 7 bases, with 16 bases remaining between them. CDR3 length equals 12 residues. The chain's CDR3 is CATKGGLDEAFF. The DNA for the CDR3 is TGTGCCACAAAGGGAGGGCTTGATGAAGCTTTCTTT.

This chain uses TRBV13 with TRBJ1-2; D is unresolved. In germline, CDR1 is PRHDT, CDR2 FYEKMQ (reference sequence). This CDR3 has 14 amino acids. Trimming removed 6 bases at V and 8 bases at J, with 19 bases between. For the CDR3, the DNA is TGTGCCAGCAGGACACAAGGAGGGAGTTTAGGCTACACCTTC. Protein product: CASRTQGGSLGYTF.

With respect to this clone: Other nucleotide sequences from this sample produce the same CDR3. The rearrangement uses TRBV11-2 and TRBJ1-1; D is uncertain. Germline CDR1 and CDR2: SGHAT and FQNNGV. V lost 1 base and J 1 base, leaving 4 bases between the germline ends. CDR3 length: 13 residues. Here the CDR3 reads CASSLVRNTEAFF. In nucleotides, the CDR3 is TGTGCCAGCAGCTTAGTCAGGAACACTGAAGCTTTCTTT.

The CDR3 nucleotides are TGTGCCAGCAGCCAGACAGTCCTTGGCGTATATGGCTACACCTTC. Translated, it gives CASSQTVLGVYGYTF. V and J are TRBV6-1 and TRBJ1-2; tentative D call: TRBD1 (5 bases). Germline V gives CDR1 MNHNS, CDR2 SASEGT. V was trimmed by 6 bases and J by 5 bases, leaving 19 bases between them. This CDR3 spans 15 amino acids.

The rearrangement uses TRBV5-1 and TRBJ1-1; 8 bases fit TRBD1. Germline CDR1 and CDR2: SGHRS and YFSETQ. The CDR3 runs to 15 residues. Trimming took 4 bases from V and 3 from J; bases not matched to a gene: 8. CDR3 in amino acids: CASSPPTGVYTEAFF. The CDR3, as DNA: TGCGCCAGCAGCCCACCGACAGGGGTTTACACTGAAGCTTTCTTT.

The chain is built from TRBV18 and TRBJ1-1; a possible D gene is TRBD1 (6 bases). V lost 3 bases, J lost 1 base, and 6 bases lay in between. Germline V gene sequence: CDR1 KGHSH, CDR2 LQKENI. This CDR3 contains 13 residues. CDR3 sequence (DNA): TGTGCCAGCTCACCGACAGGGAACACTGAAGCTTTCTTT. This encodes CASSPTGNTEAFF.

This clone was seen more than once but under ten times. Here the CDR3 reads CASSVVGLAGGRTDTQYF. As DNA, the CDR3 is TGTGCCAGCAGCGTAGTGGGACTAGCGGGGGGACGCACAGATACGCAGTATTTT. The chain uses TRBV9 and TRBJ2-3; 15 bases map to TRBD2. CDR1 is SGDLS and CDR2 is YYNGEE in the germline V gene. CDR3 length: 18 residues. V dropped 0 bases and J dropped 1; count of bases not matched to a gene: 3.

The rearrangement joins TRBV28 to TRBJ1-1, with D uncertain. CDR3 length: 11 amino acids. Germline assignment: CDR1 MDHEN and CDR2 SYDVKM. With 6 bases removed from V and 2 bases from J, the gap between germline ends came to 4 bases. The CDR3 DNA is TGTGCCAGCAGGGCAAACACTGAAGCTTTCTTT. Its protein is CASRANTEAFF.

The rearrangement joins TRBV29-1 to TRBJ2-3; 10 bases line up with TRBD1. The CDR3 extends over 13 amino acids. V lost 7 bases and J lost 2; bases outside the gene matches: 3. Germline CDR1 and CDR2: SQVTM and ANQGSEA. The CDR3 loop is CSGGQGNTDTQYF. The CDR3 coding sequence is TGCAGCGGGGGACAGGGGAACACAGATACGCAGTATTTT.

This clone was detected once. V is TRBV3-1 (or the pseudogene TRBV3-2) and J is TRBJ2-7; perhaps TRBD1 as D (5 bases). CDR1 is LGHDT, CDR2 YNNKEL, per germline (reference sequence). The V gene lost 4 bases and the J gene lost 3 bases, with 7 bases spanning the gap. The CDR3 consists of 12 residues. CDR3: CASSRQSYEQYF. DNA for the CDR3: TGTGCCAGCAGCCGACAGAGCTACGAGCAGTACTTC.